This T cell receptor (beta chain) was sequenced for a study of blood T cell repertoires in COVID-19. On the study more broadly: From the United States, Italy and Spain came samples of acute and convalescent COVID-19. The analysed material was cDNA or gDNA that came from T cells, B-cell-depleted T cells, or PBMCs.

How the authors handled the data: Reference gene primer amplification in the assay estimated nucleated cell counts. Libraries were prepared by immunoSEQ multiplex PCR; TCRdb keeps only in-frame clonotypes and omits some of them. Clone size and the V and J calls come from that table; the DNA yielded D and trimming. In the table there are about 120,000 clones, 86% of which are singletons. The V gene end was trimmed by 4 bases and the J gene end by 5 bases; junction bases not matched to a gene: 7. This CDR3 comprises 14 residues. Germline-derived CDR1 and CDR2 are LGHDT and YNNKEL (reference sequence). In this sample, this clone turned up a few times.

This receptor was taken from a man aged 70 or older who had recovered from COVID-19. Sequencing input: peripheral blood. The rearrangement joins TRBV3-1 (or the pseudogene TRBV3-2) to TRBJ2-7, with 8 positions matching TRBD2. CDR3 in DNA: TGTGCCAGCAGCCGCGCCGGGACTAGTAACGAGCAGTACTTC. Translation: CASSRAGTSNEQYF.